This TCR beta chain is drawn from a study of blood T cell repertoires in COVID-19. The sample holds one count of this clone. There are 13 residues in the CDR3. CDR1 is SGHTA and CDR2 is FQGNSA in the germline V gene. Trimming at V came to 5 bases and at J to 5 bases, leaving 3 bases not matched to a gene. Only in-frame clones appear in the TCRdb table, and some are missing; sequencing was by immunoSEQ multiplex PCR. The sample has about 93,000 clones; just under 80% are singletons. The sequencing input was peripheral blood. The V and J genes are TRBV7-2 and TRBJ1-2; TRBD1 aligns across 9 bases. This TCR was recovered from a human donor in a cohort sampled during active COVID-19. CDR3 in amino acids: CASSPGTGYGYTF. In DNA, the CDR3 is TGTGCCAGCAGCCCCGGGACAGGGTATGGCTACACCTTC.